This T cell receptor (beta chain) was profiled in a study of blood T cell repertoires in COVID-19. Study-level background: The United States, Italy and Spain were the sources of the acute and convalescent COVID-19 samples. PBMCs, B-cell-depleted T cells, or T cells provided the cDNA or gDNA that made up the material.

V lost 0 bases to trimming and J lost 3 bases; unmatched junction nucleotides: 1. The CDR3 sequence is 15 residues long. Germline V gives CDR1 MRHNA, CDR2 SNTAGT. Original handling: Amplification from reference gene primers served as the basis for estimated nucleated cell counts. The assay was immunoSEQ multiplex PCR, and TCRdb's table has in-frame clones only and misses some. V and J calls and clone size are as listed in that table; D and trimming were resolved from the DNA. The sample shows tens of thousands of clones, around 87% of them seen only once. The sample was peripheral blood. The sequence was collected from an older woman with acute or convalescent COVID-19. This chain uses TRBV6-4 with TRBJ2-3, with 9 bases lining up with TRBD1. DNA of the CDR3: TGTGCCAGCAGTGACTCGGACAGGGGAACAGATACGCAGTATTTT. Its translation is CASSDSDRGTDTQYF.